This T cell receptor (beta chain) stems from a study of shared clonotypes between healthy human individuals. This clone was observed a single time. Original data processing: Quality scores were absent from the junction-only immunoSEQ sequences, so filtering differed. Measured with immunoSEQ multiplex PCR; TCRdb has only the in-frame clones, and not every one. The D gene and trimming were derived from the DNA, and the V and J assignments and clone size from that table. Of 2 million to 2.5 million clones listed, approximately 95% were seen once; the top ten hold 0.39%. The ends were cut back, 3 bases at V and 2 bases at J, with 13 bases in the middle. Germline CDR1 and CDR2: MGHRA and YSYEKL. The CDR3 runs 15 residues.

The receptor was isolated from a man younger than 35 in good health. Some clones in this sample may be carry-over from other donors' samples. V is TRBV4-1 and J is TRBJ1-2; D gene ambiguous. The sequenced material came from naive CD4+ T cells from PBMCs. Documented subset: CD45RA+ positively selected. CDR3 in DNA: TGCGCCAGCAGCCATTATGAGACGGAGAACTATGGCTACACCTTC. It codes for CASSHYETENYGYTF.